This TCR beta chain was captured by sequencing in a study of blood T cell repertoires in COVID-19. Turning to the study itself: Italy, Spain and the United States were the sources of the convalescent and acute COVID-19 samples.

The method was immunoSEQ multiplex PCR; TCRdb's version includes in-frame clones alone and lacks a portion of them. The sample consists of 140,000 to 150,000 clones, about four fifths of them appearing once. Losses at the gene ends were 7 bases for V and 0 bases for J; bases not matched to a gene: 7. The CDR3 runs 15 residues. Germline V gene sequence: CDR1 MNHEY, CDR2 SVGAGI. The chain recombines TRBV6-5 with TRBJ2-3, with 7 nucleotides matching TRBD1. The source is a human donor with acute or convalescent COVID-19. The donor label of this sample is uncertain. The sample taken for sequencing was peripheral blood. The CDR3 reads CASKRQGTSTDTQYF. The CDR3 bases are TGTGCCAGCAAAAGACAGGGAACTAGCACAGATACGCAGTATTTT.